Described below is a single T cell receptor (beta chain) sequence and its context. This receptor's antigen is unknown. Per-base quality was not reported, and no clone a single base away is much larger than it. CDR1 and CDR2 are read off the germline V gene as MNHEY and SVGEGT. The V end gives up 5 bases and the J end 4 bases, leaving 14 bases in the junction not matched to a gene. The CDR3 has 17 amino acids, counting the end cysteine and phenylalanine. Only the CDR3 region is kept as DNA, spanning 51 bases read in frame from base 1. Instrument used: Illumina HiSeq 1500. The public reads were quality trimmed at Q25 with fastp and then assembled into clones with MiXCR by TCRdb, keeping productive beta chains. Identical CDR3 proteins give one entry, which carries the most common genes and DNA. The sample profile shows around 450,000 distinct CDR3 sequences; about a third of them were found once. The ten largest clones take up approximately 13% of the sample.

This sample is drawn from a study of T cell repertoires in cytomegalovirus infection (dated by TCRdb to the late 2010s). With regard to the full study: Because public TCR beta signatures pointed to carriage of CMV infection together with the matching HLA type, the HLA type of each donor mattered for the analysis. Here is what the overall study found, with its caveats: The ex vivo response was dominated by HLA-C-restricted CMV-specific TCR beta clonotypes, which also provided the single most frequent clonotype in two of eight donors. In both this cohort and an independent roughly 360-donor cohort, the cumulative frequency of public TCR beta family members distinguished carriers of CMV infection plus the relevant HLA type.

This clonotype was obtained from a human donor in good health (CMV status not recorded). Some clones in this sample may be carry-over from other donors' samples. The sequenced sample was PBMCs. The receptor chain draws on TRBV6-2 or TRBV6-3 and TRBJ2-1, with TRBD1 identical over 7 junction bases. The bases read TGTGCCAGCAGTCCGCTGCGGACAGGACAATTGTACAATGAGCAGTTCTTC. Protein translation: CASSPLRTGQLYNEQFF.